Reported below is one TCR beta chain. The target antigen is unknown. Making TCR cDNA involved 5'RACE template switching, which added UMIs and a universal primer site. Using its own MiXCR run on the 5' RACE reads, TCRdb lists one record per CDR3 protein. The profile covers some 670,000 distinct CDR3 sequences, with approximately 13% appearing a single time and more than 12% taken by the ten largest. This record belongs to a study of T cells after yellow fever vaccination. Study-level information: Researchers used SMART-Seq v4 Ultra Low Input to prepare fractions that had low cell numbers. Study-wide points: Post-booster repertoires contained most primary-vaccination clones again (96% CD4, 85% to 90% CD8). CD4 and CD8 compartments shared a small share of clonotypes, likely from convergent recombination.

This CDR3 region has 15 residues. Germline values: CDR1 WNHNN, CDR2 SYGVQD (reference sequence). The trim removed 8 bases at V and 7 bases at J, leaving 10 bases unmatched. This sample comprised PBMCs, obtained on the day of the yellow fever booster vaccination. This receptor was identified in a man aged 25-45 years who received the YFV17D yellow fever vaccine. V is TRBV10-1 and J is TRBJ2-3; 12 bases agree with TRBD2. Here the CDR3 DNA reads TGCGCCAGCGAACCAGGACTAGCGGGAATGAATACGCAGTATTTT. Protein sequence: CASEPGLAGMNTQYF.